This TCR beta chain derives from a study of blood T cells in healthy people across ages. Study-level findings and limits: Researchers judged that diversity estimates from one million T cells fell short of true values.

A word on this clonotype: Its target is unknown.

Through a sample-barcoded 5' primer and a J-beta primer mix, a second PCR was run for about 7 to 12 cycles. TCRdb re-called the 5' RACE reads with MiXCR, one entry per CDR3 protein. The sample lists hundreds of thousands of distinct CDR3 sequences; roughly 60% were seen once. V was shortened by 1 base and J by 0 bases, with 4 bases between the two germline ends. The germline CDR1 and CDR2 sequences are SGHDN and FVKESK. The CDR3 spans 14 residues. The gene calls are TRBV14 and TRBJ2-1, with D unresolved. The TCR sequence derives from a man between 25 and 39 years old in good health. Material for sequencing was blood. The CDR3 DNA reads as TGTGCCAGCAGCCAAGTGCACTCCTACAATGAGCAGTTCTTC. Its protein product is CASSQVHSYNEQFF.